The clone carrying this TCR beta chain has a handful of counts. Germline loops: CDR1 LGHNA, CDR2 YNFKEQ. There are 16 residues in the CDR3. The V end was cut by 3 bases, the J end by 2 bases, with 14 bases between. This record belongs to a study of T-cell reconstitution after alpha-beta-depleted transplantation in children. For TCRbeta, the library was prepared with unique molecular identifiers. TCRdb independently ran MiXCR on the PCR reads; one entry per CDR3 protein. The sample consists of approximately 240,000 distinct CDR3 sequences, about 9.2% of them appearing once. The chain is built from TRBV4-2 and TRBJ1-3, with D uncertain. The sequence came from a human donor who donated a stem cell graft to a child with acute lymphoblastic leukemia. Sequencing was performed on PBMCs from the stem cell graft donor, taken from the stem cell graft. The CDR3 nucleotides read TGTGCCAGCAGCCAGGACGGATACAGAGCTGGAAACACCATATATTTT. Translating it yields CASSQDGYRAGNTIYF.